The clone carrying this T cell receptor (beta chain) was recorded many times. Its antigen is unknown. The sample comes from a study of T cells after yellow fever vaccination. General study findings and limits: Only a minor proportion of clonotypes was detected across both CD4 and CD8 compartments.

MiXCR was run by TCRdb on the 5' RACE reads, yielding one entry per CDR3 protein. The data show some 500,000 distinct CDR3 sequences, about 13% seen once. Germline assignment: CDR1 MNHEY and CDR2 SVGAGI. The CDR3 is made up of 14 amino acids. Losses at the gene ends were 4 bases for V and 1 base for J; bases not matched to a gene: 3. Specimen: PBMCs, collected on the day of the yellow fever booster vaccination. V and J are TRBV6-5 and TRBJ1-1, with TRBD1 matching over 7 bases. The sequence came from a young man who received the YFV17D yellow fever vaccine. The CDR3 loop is CASSFRDRNTEAFF. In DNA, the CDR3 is TGTGCCAGCAGTTTCCGGGACAGGAACACTGAAGCTTTCTTT.